This entry describes one T cell receptor beta chain. This CDR3 is 15 amino acids long. Looked up from germline, CDR1 is SGHDN and CDR2 is FVKESK. Trimming pared 1 base from V and 1 base from J, leaving 10 bases between. This sample stems from a study of T cell changes during pregnancy in multiple sclerosis. The data were produced by immunoSEQ multiplex PCR, yet TCRdb's version contains in-frame clones alone and is incomplete. The data contain roughly 46,000 clones, roughly 80% of them seen just once; the ten biggest clones take up 0.55% to 0.75%. The V gene is TRBV14, the J gene TRBJ2-5, with a possible D match to TRBD2 (5 bases). The sample here was CD4+ T cells from peripheral blood mononuclear cells, taken before pregnancy. The clonotype comes from a female donor with multiple sclerosis, enrolled in a pregnancy study. The CDR3 loop is CASSQGLYAQETQYF. The CDR3 region has the DNA TGTGCCAGCAGCCAAGGACTATACGCCCAAGAGACCCAGTACTTC.